The 30 T cell receptor beta chains presented below share a single source sample, sequenced in a study of a mutant IDH1 vaccine in newly diagnosed glioma. Their specific antigens are unknown. The repertoire was sequenced with immunoSEQ multiplex PCR; TCRdb's copy has only in-frame clones and lacks some. Of approximately 35,000 clones listed, around 87% are singletons. Time point in this sample: week 23, last vaccination. The vaccine gave 300 ug of a 20-mer mutant IDH1 peptide subcutaneously per dose. The starting material was PBMCs, obtained from a glioma patient whose treatment included an IDH1 peptide vaccine. These TCRs come from a man in his forties or fifties with glioma.

The rearrangement joins TRBV5-6 to TRBJ1-2; maybe TRBD1 (5 bases). Trimming shortened V by 1 base and J by 4 bases, and 11 bases separated the two germline ends. This CDR3 is built from 14 residues. The germline gives CDR1 SGHDT, CDR2 YYEEEE. This CDR3 is CASSLSQGVYGYTF. DNA of the CDR3: TGTGCCAGCAGCTTGAGTCAGGGAGTCTATGGCTACACCTTC.

This clone turned up a few times. V gene TRBV28 combines with J gene TRBJ2-1; 9 bases align to TRBD2. This CDR3 contains 16 residues. CDR1 and CDR2 from the germline V gene are MDHEN and SYDVKM. V was pared by 2 bases and J by 4 bases, with 6 bases of the junction left unmatched. This CDR3 reads CASSLERLAVYNEQFF. DNA for the CDR3: TGTGCCAGCAGTTTAGAAAGACTAGCGGTTTACAATGAGCAGTTCTTC.

The chain employs TRBV20-1 and TRBJ1-2; D is undetermined. Between the trimmed V and J ends, which lost 4 bases and 0 bases, there was a span of 3 bases. CDR1 DFQATT and CDR2 SNEGSKA come from the germline V gene (reference sequence). This CDR3 is 11 amino acids long. Written as DNA, the CDR3 is TGCAGTGCTACCGCTAACTATGGCTACACCTTC. Amino acids: CSATANYGYTF.

The chain joins TRBV5-4 to TRBJ1-1; no clear D gene. The CDR3 runs 12 residues. The germline V and J ends were trimmed by 3 bases and 6 bases, with 9 bases remaining between them. In germline, CDR1 is SGHNT, CDR2 YYREEE (reference sequence). The chain's CDR3 is CASSSAGAEAFF. CDR3 nucleotides: TGTGCCAGCAGCTCCGCTGGAGCTGAAGCTTTCTTT.

This rearrangement joins TRBV4-3 to TRBJ1-4; no firm D call. V lost 4 bases and J 6 bases, leaving 18 bases between the germline ends. CDR1 and CDR2 (germline): LGHNA, YSLEER. The CDR3 has 16 residues. CDR3 sequence reads: CASSRRKANNDEKLFF. The CDR3 DNA follows: TGCGCCAGCAGCCGGCGGAAGGCAAACAATGATGAAAAACTGTTTTTT.

The chain carries TRBV27 and TRBJ1-2; D remains ambiguous. Trimming took off 4 bases at V and 2 bases at J, with 14 bases between the two ends. The length of the CDR3 is 15 residues. Germline values: CDR1 MNHEY, CDR2 SMNVEV (reference sequence). CDR3 amino acids: CASSSRRNLNYGYTF. Written as DNA, the CDR3 is TGTGCCAGCAGTTCGAGACGGAACCTCAACTATGGCTACACCTTC.

This chain links TRBV2 with TRBJ2-3; D perhaps matches TRBD1 (8 bases). The CDR3 totals 15 residues. V lost 10 bases to trimming and J lost 1 base, with 18 bases between them. Germline loops: CDR1 SNHLY, CDR2 FYNNEI. CDR3 sequence (DNA): TGTGCCATCCGAGACAGGGGAGGGGGCACAGATACGCAGTATTTT. This encodes CAIRDRGGGTDTQYF.

This chain connects TRBV5-1 to TRBJ2-3; 10 bases align to TRBD2. This CDR3 region has 16 residues. From germline, CDR1 is SGHRS and CDR2 YFSETQ. V shed 3 bases and J 1 base; nucleotides not matched to a gene: 5. The CDR3 nucleotides read TGCGCCAGCAGCTCCGATACTAGCGGGGGCACAGATACGCAGTATTTT. Amino acid sequence: CASSSDTSGGTDTQYF.

The chain uses TRBV27 and TRBJ1-1; D remains ambiguous. Germline CDR1 and CDR2: MNHEY and SMNVEV (reference sequence). V lost 7 bases to trimming and J lost 0 bases, with 15 bases between them. This CDR3 has 15 residues. The CDR3 region has the DNA TGTGCCAGCACCCGGTGGGCAGGCATGAACACTGAAGCTTTCTTT. Its translation: CASTRWAGMNTEAFF.

The gene calls are TRBV5-6 and TRBJ1-3; a possible D gene is TRBD1 (6 bases). Germline-derived CDR1 and CDR2 are SGHDT and YYEEEE. This CDR3 has 15 residues. Deletions cut 1 base from V and 2 bases from J, with 10 bases between. The CDR3 spells CASSLPYRAGNTIYF. CDR3 sequence (DNA): TGTGCCAGCAGCTTGCCCTACAGGGCTGGAAACACCATATATTTT.

The chain links TRBV2 to TRBJ1-1, with D tentatively TRBD1 (6 bases). This CDR3 has 16 residues. Trimming pared 6 bases from V and 5 bases from J, leaving 22 bases between. CDR1 and CDR2 from the germline V gene are SNHLY and FYNNEI. The CDR3 loop reads CASRGGIQGLGTEAFF. CDR3 coding DNA: TGTGCCAGCAGGGGGGGGATACAGGGCCTGGGGACTGAAGCTTTCTTT.

This sequence joins TRBV28 and TRBJ2-1; D gene ambiguous. The CDR3 is 15 residues long. Germline CDR1 MDHEN, CDR2 SYDVKM. V was pared by 5 bases and J by 0 bases, with 11 bases between. CDR3 in amino acids: CASSTRLLSYNEQFF. The CDR3 nucleotides are TGTGCCAGCAGTACCAGACTCCTCTCCTACAATGAGCAGTTCTTC.

In this sample, this clone turned up a few times. The CDR3 DNA sequence: TGTGCCAGTAGTCCCACCGGGACACCGAACACTGAAGCTTTCTTT. Protein: CASSPTGTPNTEAFF. The gene calls are TRBV19 and TRBJ1-1; maybe TRBD1 (6 bases). This CDR3 has 15 residues. Trimming removed 5 bases at V and 1 base at J, with 14 bases between. Germline V gene sequence: CDR1 LNHDA, CDR2 SQIVND (reference sequence).

The chain couples TRBV7-9 to TRBJ2-7; 12 positions agree with TRBD2. The germline gives CDR1 SEHNR, CDR2 FQNEAQ (reference sequence). J gave up 6 bases and V 4 bases, and 7 bases lay outside the gene matches. This CDR3 has 15 residues. The DNA for the CDR3 is TGTGCCAGCAGCTCTCCGACTAGCGGGAGTGGCGAGCAGTACTTC. Encoded protein: CASSSPTSGSGEQYF. The complete variable domain, with remaining parts taken from reference TRBV7-9 and TRBJ2-7, reads DTGVSQNPRHKITKRGQNVTFRCDPISEHNRLYWYRQTLGQGPEFLTYFQNEAQLEKSRLLSDRFSAERPKGSFSTLEIQRTEQGDSAMYLCASSSPTSGSGEQYFGPGTRLTVT.

V gene TRBV7-4 combines with J gene TRBJ1-2, with 7 bases aligning to TRBD1. Germline CDR1 and CDR2: SGHVT and SQSDAQ. This CDR3 is 12 amino acids long. V lost 7 bases to trimming and J lost 7 bases; unmatched junction nucleotides: 6. The CDR3 spells CASTLTGSGYTF. As DNA, the CDR3 is TGTGCCAGCACTCTGACAGGGTCTGGCTACACCTTC. The full variable domain, completed using reference TRBV7-4 and TRBJ1-2, is GAGVSQSPRYKVAKRGRDVALRCDSISGHVTLYWYRQTLGQGSEVLTYSQSDAQRDKSGRPSGRFSAERPERSVSTLKIQRTEQGDSAVYLCASTLTGSGYTFGSGTRLTVV.

The chain uses TRBV7-2 and TRBJ2-2; D is unclear. V lost 2 bases to trimming and J lost 0 bases, with 4 bases between them. CDR3 length: 14 residues. Germline CDR1 SGHTA, CDR2 FQGNSA. This CDR3 reads CASSLTPNTGELFF. In DNA form, the CDR3 reads TGTGCCAGCAGCTTAACCCCGAACACCGGGGAGCTGTTTTTT.

V gene TRBV10-3 combines with J gene TRBJ2-7, with D perhaps given as TRBD1 or TRBD2 (5 bases each). Germline loops: CDR1 ENHRY, CDR2 SYGVKD. V lost 6 bases and J lost 2, with 11 bases in between. The CDR3 extends over 13 amino acids. CDR3 sequence: CAIRGDGAYEQYF. The CDR3 coding sequence is TGTGCCATCAGGGGGGACGGCGCCTACGAGCAGTACTTC.

This clone occurred once. V is TRBV11-2 and J is TRBJ2-5; tentatively, D is TRBD1 or TRBD2 (5 bases each). CDR3 length: 16 residues. Germline V gene data show CDR1 as SGHAT and CDR2 as FQNNGV. Trimming stripped 2 bases from V and 2 bases from J, with 15 bases between. The CDR3 region is CASSLTWGPKQETQYF. The CDR3 nucleotides are TGTGCCAGCAGCTTAACTTGGGGACCGAAGCAAGAGACCCAGTACTTC.

The genes are TRBV27 and TRBJ1-1; tentative D call: TRBD1 (5 bases). The ends were cut back, 3 bases at V and 1 base at J, with 9 bases in the middle. This CDR3 has 14 amino acids. Germline-derived CDR1 and CDR2 are MNHEY and SMNVEV (reference sequence). The CDR3 protein is CASSLVRENTEAFF. In DNA form, the CDR3 reads TGTGCCAGCAGTTTGGTCAGGGAGAACACTGAAGCTTTCTTT.

V gene TRBV7-9 combines with J gene TRBJ2-3; 10 nucleotides match TRBD2. The CDR3 totals 16 residues. CDR1 SEHNR and CDR2 FQNEAQ come from the germline V gene (reference sequence). V shed 5 bases and J 2 bases; nucleotides not matched to a gene: 7. The CDR3: CASSPGLADFTDTQYF. The CDR3 nucleotides are TGTGCCAGCAGCCCCGGACTAGCGGACTTCACAGATACGCAGTATTTT.

The J gene is TRBJ1-2, the V gene TRBV27; possible D gene TRBD1, 6 bases. V shed 6 bases and J shed 3 bases, with 11 bases lying between them. There are 13 residues in the CDR3. Per germline, CDR1 MNHEY and CDR2 SMNVEV (reference sequence). This CDR3 is CASRTGYDYGYTF. DNA for the CDR3: TGTGCCAGCAGGACAGGATACGACTATGGCTACACCTTC.

This chain uses TRBV19 with TRBJ1-1; D not resolved. V was pared by 5 bases and J by 4 bases, with 5 bases between. Germline CDR1 and CDR2: LNHDA and SQIVND (reference sequence). The CDR3 loop spans 11 amino acids. In DNA form, the CDR3 reads TGTGCCAGTAGTCTCGGCACTGAAGCTTTCTTT. Translating gives CASSLGTEAFF.

The V call is TRBV2, the J call TRBJ1-5, with D possibly being TRBD1 (6 bases). Germline CDR1 SNHLY, CDR2 FYNNEI. V shed 4 bases and J shed 5 bases, with 12 bases lying between them. The CDR3 extends over 14 amino acids. CDR3 region: CASSVSGAHQPQHF. CDR3 bases: TGTGCCAGCAGTGTTTCGGGGGCTCATCAGCCCCAGCATTTT.

The chain uses TRBV19 and TRBJ2-2; TRBD2 might be the D (5 bases). CDR1 LNHDA and CDR2 SQIVND come from the germline V gene (reference sequence). The CDR3 is 16 residues long. The germline V and J ends were trimmed by 7 bases and 3 bases, with 18 bases remaining between them. CDR3 DNA: TGTGCCAGTAAGGCGGGCCCGACTACTTACACCGGGGAGCTGTTTTTT. It yields the protein CASKAGPTTYTGELFF.

In DNA form, the CDR3 reads TGCGCCAGCAGCCGAAATCTAGCGTCGGACGGAATATCGGGAGATACGCAGTATTTT. The encoded protein is CASSRNLASDGISGDTQYF. The V gene is TRBV4-3, the J gene TRBJ2-3; D perhaps matches TRBD2 (6 bases). The CDR3 is made up of 19 amino acids. V was trimmed by 4 bases and J by 5 bases, leaving 28 bases between them. Germline CDR1 is LGHNA and CDR2 is YSLEER.

In its sample, this clone was seen once. The chain uses TRBV6-6 and TRBJ1-3, with TRBD1 as a possible D gene (5 bases). The CDR3 length is 14 residues. Per germline, CDR1 MNHNY and CDR2 SVGAGI (reference sequence). V gave up 5 bases and J gave up 2 bases, with 10 bases separating them. CDR3 sequence (DNA): TGTGCCAGCAGTCGGGACTTGCCTGGAAACACCATATATTTT. This sequence encodes CASSRDLPGNTIYF.

V and J are TRBV4-3 and TRBJ2-1, with 8 bases identical to TRBD2. CDR1 is LGHNA, CDR2 YSLEER, per germline. CDR3 length equals 16 residues. V lost 1 base to trimming and J lost 8 bases; unmatched junction nucleotides: 10. DNA for the CDR3: TGCGCCAGCAGCCAAGCCCAGCGGGAGTGGGCGGATGAGCAGTTCTTC. Translated, it gives CASSQAQREWADEQFF.

V usage is TRBV5-6 and J usage is TRBJ1-4; 7 nucleotides line up with TRBD1. Trimming cost V 0 bases and J 6 bases; bases outside gene matches: 8. The CDR3 length is 16 residues. The germline CDR1 and CDR2 sequences are SGHDT and YYEEEE. The CDR3 DNA follows: TGTGCCAGCAGCTTGGTGACAGGGATCGGGGATGAAAAACTGTTTTTT. Translation: CASSLVTGIGDEKLFF. Looking up the rest from reference TRBV5-6 and TRBJ1-4 gives the full variable domain: DAGVTQSPTHLIKTRGQQVTLRCSPKSGHDTVSWYQQALGQGPQFIFQYYEEEERQRGNFPDRFSGHQFPNYSSELNVNALLLGDSALYLCASSLVTGIGDEKLFFGSGTQLSVL.

The V and J genes are TRBV6-5 and TRBJ1-2; D possibly corresponds to TRBD1 (5 bases). The germline V gene has CDR1 MNHEY and CDR2 SVGAGI. CDR3 size: 15 residues. Trimming left V 0 bases short and J 5 bases short, with 13 bases between. The CDR3 region is CASSYSSAGTYGYTF. CDR3 nucleotides: TGTGCCAGCAGTTACTCGAGTGCAGGGACTTATGGCTACACCTTC.

The chain carries TRBV7-9 and TRBJ2-1; no definite D call. V lost 3 bases, J lost 6 bases, and 18 bases lay in between. In germline, CDR1 is SEHNR, CDR2 FQNEAQ (reference sequence). This CDR3 spans 16 amino acids. The CDR3 loop reads CASSFLSGVRANEQFF. CDR3 DNA sequence: TGTGCCAGCAGCTTTCTCTCGGGTGTTCGAGCCAATGAGCAGTTCTTC.